The 3 T cell receptor beta chains below all came from one sample that was sequenced in a study of blood T cell repertoires in COVID-19. TCRdb keeps only in-frame clones here, not all; method: immunoSEQ multiplex PCR. The sample holds under 300,000 clones, 80% to 90% seen once. The sample consisted of PBMCs or T cells enriched from blood (not recorded which). The receptor source for this set is a woman between 45 and 60 years old who had been exposed to COVID-19.

The chain uses TRBV10-3 and TRBJ1-1, with a weak D call TRBD1 (5 bases). Trimming took off 8 bases at V and 1 base at J, with 14 bases between the two ends. Germline-derived CDR1 and CDR2 are ENHRY and SYGVKD. This CDR3 is built from 14 residues. The CDR3 is CAIGKGFTNTEAFF. The CDR3 nucleotides are TGTGCCATCGGGAAGGGGTTCACGAACACTGAAGCTTTCTTT.

The chain carries TRBV20-1 and TRBJ1-6; D possibly corresponds to TRBD1 (6 bases). This CDR3 region has 11 residues. V lost 7 bases, J lost 9 bases, and 10 bases lay in between. CDR1 and CDR2 (germline): DFQATT, SNEGSKA (reference sequence). CDR3 sequence reads: CSVDRSSPLHF. In DNA, the CDR3 is TGCAGTGTTGACAGGAGTTCACCCCTCCACTTT.

V is TRBV29-1 and J is TRBJ1-1, with D possibly TRBD1 on 5 matching bases. CDR1 and CDR2 from the germline V gene are SQVTM and ANQGSEA. The CDR3 is 14 amino acids. V was shortened by 4 bases and J by 7 bases, with 19 bases between the two germline ends. CDR3 sequence: CSVGPGPLGHEAFF. In nucleotides, the CDR3 is TGCAGCGTTGGCCCTGGGCCCCTCGGACATGAAGCTTTCTTT.